This entry describes one T cell receptor beta chain. As handled by the study authors: Reference gene primer amplification gave estimated nucleated cell counts. Using immunoSEQ multiplex PCR, the repertoire was profiled, and TCRdb retains in-frame clones only, with some absent. V and J calls and clone size are those listed in that table; D and trimming were worked out from the DNA. This table holds around 120,000 clones, around three quarters found once. These data come from a study of blood T cell repertoires in COVID-19. Study background: The United States, Italy and Spain supplied acute and convalescent COVID-19 samples.

After removal of 8 bases from V and 4 bases from J, the junction contained 14 bases not matched to a gene. This CDR3 has 16 amino acids. Germline V gene lookup returns CDR1 MNHNY and CDR2 SVGAGI (reference sequence). This sequence was found in a woman aged 80 or older with acute or convalescent COVID-19. The sample comprised peripheral blood. V gene TRBV6-6 combines with J gene TRBJ1-2; 9 bases are shared with TRBD1. CDR3 residues: CASLIGWGQGGYGYTF. In DNA form, the CDR3 reads TGTGCCAGCCTAATAGGGTGGGGACAGGGCGGCTATGGCTACACCTTC.